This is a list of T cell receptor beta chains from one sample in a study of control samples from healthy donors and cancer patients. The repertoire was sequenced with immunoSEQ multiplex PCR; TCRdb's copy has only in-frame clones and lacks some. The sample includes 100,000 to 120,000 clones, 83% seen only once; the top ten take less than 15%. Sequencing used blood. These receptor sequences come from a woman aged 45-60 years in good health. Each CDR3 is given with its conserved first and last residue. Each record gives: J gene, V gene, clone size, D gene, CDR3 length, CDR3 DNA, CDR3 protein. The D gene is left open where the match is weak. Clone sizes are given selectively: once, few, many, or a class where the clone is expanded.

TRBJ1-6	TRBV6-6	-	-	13	TGTGCCAGCAGTAATCAGGTGGTTTCACCCCTCCACTTT	CASSNQVVSPLHF
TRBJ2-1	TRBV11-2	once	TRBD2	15	TGTGCCAGCAGCTTAGCTGGCGGGGGGGTCGATGAGCAGTTCTTC	CASSLAGGGVDEQFF
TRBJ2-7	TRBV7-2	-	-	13	TGTGCCAGCAGCGTTCGACAGTCCTACGAGCAGTACTTC	CASSVRQSYEQYF
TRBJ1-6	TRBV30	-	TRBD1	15	TGTGCCTGGAGTGAAACGACAGGGGGATATTCACCCCTCCACTTT	CAWSETTGGYSPLHF
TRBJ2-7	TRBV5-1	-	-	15	TGCGCCAGCACTAGGGCAGGCGCCCTCTTGGACGAGCAGTACTTC	CASTRAGALLDEQYF
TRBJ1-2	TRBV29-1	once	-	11	TGCAGCGTTGAAGATCTGGATGGCTACACCTTC	CSVEDLDGYTF
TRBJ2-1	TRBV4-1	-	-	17	TGCGCCAGCAGCCAAGTCTGGGACACTAGCTCCTACAATGAGCAGTTCTTC	CASSQVWDTSSYNEQFF
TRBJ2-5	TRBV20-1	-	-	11	TGCAGTGCTAGTGGGGAAGAGACCCAGTACTTC	CSASGEETQYF
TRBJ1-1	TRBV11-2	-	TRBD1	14	TGTGCCAGCACCCCGGACAGGGCCCGGGCTGAAGCTTTCTTT	CASTPDRARAEAFF
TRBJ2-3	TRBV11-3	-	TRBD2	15	TGTGCCAGCAGTTACACTAGCGGGGACGCAGATACGCAGTATTTT	CASSYTSGDADTQYF
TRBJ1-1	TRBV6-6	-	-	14	TGTGCCAGCAGCATCCGGGACCGAAACACTGAAGCTTTCTTT	CASSIRDRNTEAFF
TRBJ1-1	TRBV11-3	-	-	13	TGTGCCAGCAGCTCGTCTGGGGACACTGAAGCTTTCTTT	CASSSSGDTEAFF
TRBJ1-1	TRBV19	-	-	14	TGTGCCAGTAGTACTGAAAGTTATCGGACTGAAGCTTTCTTT	CASSTESYRTEAFF
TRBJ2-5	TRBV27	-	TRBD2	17	TGTGCCAGCAGTTCGTGGACTAGCGGGAGACAGAGGGAGACCCAGTACTTC	CASSSWTSGRQRETQYF
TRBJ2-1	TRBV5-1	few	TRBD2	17	TGCGCCAGCAGCTTGACCGCTAGCGGGCGATTATCCAATGAGCAGTTCTTC	CASSLTASGRLSNEQFF
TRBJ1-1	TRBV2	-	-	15	TGTGCCAGCAGTGTTACCGGGGGAGGCCAGACTGAAGCTTTCTTT	CASSVTGGGQTEAFF
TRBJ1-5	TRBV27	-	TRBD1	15	TGTGCCAGCAGTCTCGGACAGGGACCGAATCAGCCCCAGCATTTT	CASSLGQGPNQPQHF
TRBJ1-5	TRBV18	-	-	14	TGTGCCAGCTCACCACAGGGAAGGGACCAGCCCCAGCATTTT	CASSPQGRDQPQHF
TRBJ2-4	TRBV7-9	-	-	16	TGTGCCAGCAGTCGACCCGGGACCGACCTTAAAAACATTCAGTACTTC	CASSRPGTDLKNIQYF
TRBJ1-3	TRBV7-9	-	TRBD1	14	TGTGCCAGCAGCCCGGACAGGGTTGGAAACACCATATATTTT	CASSPDRVGNTIYF
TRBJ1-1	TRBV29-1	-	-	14	TGCAGCGTTGAAGCATCCCAGGGAAGCACTGAAGCTTTCTTT	CSVEASQGSTEAFF
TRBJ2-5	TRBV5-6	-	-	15	TGTGCCAGCAGCTTGGATCTTAGGGCGGGGGAGACCCAGTACTTC	CASSLDLRAGETQYF
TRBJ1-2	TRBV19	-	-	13	TGTGCCAGTAGTATCCTTCTGAACTATGGCTACACCTTC	CASSILLNYGYTF
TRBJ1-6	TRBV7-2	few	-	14	TGTGCCAGCAGCTGGGACGGGTTGAGTTCACCCCTCCACTTT	CASSWDGLSSPLHF
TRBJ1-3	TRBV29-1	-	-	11	TGCAGCGTTGACTCTGGAAACACCATATATTTT	CSVDSGNTIYF
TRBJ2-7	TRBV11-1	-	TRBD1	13	TGTGCCAGCAGCCCATGGACAGGCGGCGAGCAGTACTTC	CASSPWTGGEQYF
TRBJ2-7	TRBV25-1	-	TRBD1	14	TGTGCCAGCAGTGGCCGGGGACAGGGGTACGAGCAGTACTTC	CASSGRGQGYEQYF
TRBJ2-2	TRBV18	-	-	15	TGTGCCAGCTCACCCATGGGGCAGAACACCGGGGAGCTGTTTTTT	CASSPMGQNTGELFF
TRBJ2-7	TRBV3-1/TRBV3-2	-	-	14	TGTGCCAGCAGCCAAGCGGGTCGACCCTACGAGCAGTACTTC	CASSQAGRPYEQYF
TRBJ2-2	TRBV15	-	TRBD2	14	TGTGCCACAACGGGGACTAGTCGGACCGGGGAGCTGTTTTTT	CATTGTSRTGELFF
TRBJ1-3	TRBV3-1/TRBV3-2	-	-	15	TGTGCCAGCAGCCTAAGGGGACCCTCTGGAAACACCATATATTTT	CASSLRGPSGNTIYF
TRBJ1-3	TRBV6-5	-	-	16	TGTGCCAGCAGTTACTCTGAAGGGGGCTCTGGAAACACCATATATTTT	CASSYSEGGSGNTIYF
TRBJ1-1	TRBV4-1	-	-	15	TGCGCCAGCAGCGATTGGGGGGGTATGAACACTGAAGCTTTCTTT	CASSDWGGMNTEAFF
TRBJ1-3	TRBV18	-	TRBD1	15	TGTGCCAGCTCACCAGGGACAGTCGATGGAAACACCATATATTTT	CASSPGTVDGNTIYF
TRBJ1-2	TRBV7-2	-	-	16	TGTGCCAGCAGCCCTCTTCCGGGGTCGCAGAACTATGGCTACACCTTC	CASSPLPGSQNYGYTF